Below, 16 T cell receptor beta chains from the same sample are listed, as sequenced in a study of cytomegalovirus exposure and HLA in healthy donors. The primer mix had 60 Vbeta and 13 Jbeta primers. Assay: immunoSEQ multiplex PCR; the TCRdb copy retains only in-frame clones and omits some. The sample carries a few hundred thousand clones, about 83% recorded once. The material sequenced was PBMCs. The receptors here all came from a woman aged 45 to 65 in good health and CMV-seropositive.

In the case of this clone: The junction differs from germline at one of its ends, possibly a read error. This chain connects TRBV19 to TRBJ1-1, with unresolved D. This CDR3 has 12 amino acids. Germline-derived CDR1 and CDR2 are LNHDA and SQIVND (reference sequence). DNA of the CDR3: TGTGCCAGTAGTGACTTAAGCTATCGGCCTTCTTTT. This encodes CASSDLSYRPSF.

This chain uses TRBV5-6 with TRBJ2-6, with unresolved D. V was clipped by 2 bases and J by 6 bases, with 12 bases between them. The CDR3 is made up of 15 amino acids. Germline values: CDR1 SGHDT, CDR2 YYEEEE. The CDR3 coding sequence is TGTGCCAGCAGCTTATATCAACCGGTGGCCAACGTCCTGACTTTC. Its protein product is CASSLYQPVANVLTF. Together with reference TRBV5-6 and TRBJ2-6, the CDR3 gives the full variable domain: DAGVTQSPTHLIKTRGQQVTLRCSPKSGHDTVSWYQQALGQGPQFIFQYYEEEERQRGNFPDRFSGHQFPNYSSELNVNALLLGDSALYLCASSLYQPVANVLTFGAGSRLTVL.

This clone was recorded only once. The chain has TRBV5-1 and TRBJ2-1, with 7 bases matching TRBD2. J was trimmed by 7 bases and V by 3 bases; bases with no gene match: 13. Germline V gives CDR1 SGHRS, CDR2 YFSETQ. This CDR3 is 16 amino acids long. The CDR3 loop is CASSSGPGLSWNEQFF. The CDR3 nucleotides are TGCGCCAGCAGCTCCGGACCGGGACTATCCTGGAATGAGCAGTTCTTC.

This sequence joins TRBV18 and TRBJ2-7; TRBD1 might be the D (7 bases). The ends were cut back, 4 bases at V and 3 bases at J, with 13 bases in the middle. CDR1 KGHSH and CDR2 LQKENI come from the germline V gene. CDR3 size: 14 residues. The CDR3 sequence: CASSRGGGSYEQYF. The CDR3 DNA reads TGTGCCAGCTCACGTGGAGGGGGCAGCTACGAGCAGTACTTC.

To note about this clone: The junction and the germline gene differ at one end; a read error may be behind it. The J gene is TRBJ2-1, the V gene TRBV28, with TRBD2 matching 11 bases. CDR3 size: 15 residues. CDR1 is MDHEN, CDR2 SYDVKM, per germline. DNA for the CDR3: TGTACCAGCCGCCTAGCGGGGGGCAGGTACAATGAGCAGTTCTTC. This translates into CTSRLAGGRYNEQFF.

The gene calls are TRBV6-1 and TRBJ1-1; D unresolved. Trimming took 5 bases from V and 1 from J, leaving 5 bases between them. The CDR3 consists of 12 residues. Germline V gives CDR1 MNHNS, CDR2 SASEGT. The CDR3 DNA is TGTGCCAGCAGTTCAGGGAACACTGAAGCTTTCTTT. It is translated as CASSSGNTEAFF.

The V call is TRBV30, the J call TRBJ2-5, with 7 positions matching TRBD1. Germline assignment: CDR1 GTSNPN and CDR2 SVGIG (reference sequence). The CDR3 contains 14 residues. With V trimmed by 5 bases and J by 0 bases, 6 bases remained unmatched. The CDR3 sequence is CAWGRDRDQETQYF. The DNA of the CDR3 is TGTGCCTGGGGACGCGACAGGGACCAAGAGACCCAGTACTTC.

This clone appeared a single time. The chain uses TRBV15 and TRBJ1-5, with 8 positions matching TRBD1. CDR1 is LNHNV and CDR2 is YYDKDF in the germline V gene (reference sequence). The CDR3 spans 15 residues. V was clipped by 1 base and J by 1 base; unmatched bases: 0. In nucleotides, the CDR3 is TGTGCCACCAGCAGAGGGGACAGGAGCAATCAGCCCCAGCATTTT. The encoded protein is CATSRGDRSNQPQHF.

The rearrangement links TRBV27 to TRBJ1-5, with a tentative D call TRBD1 (6 bases). Germline V gene data show CDR1 as MNHEY and CDR2 as SMNVEV (reference sequence). There are 14 residues in the CDR3. V was cut by 2 bases and J by 9 bases, with 14 bases left in between. CDR3 DNA: TGTGCCAGCAGTTTACAGGGGCCCGAATGGCCCCAGCATTTT. As protein: CASSLQGPEWPQHF.

This chain uses TRBV6-6 with TRBJ2-1; perhaps TRBD1 as D (6 bases). This CDR3 region has 16 residues. Germline values: CDR1 MNHNY, CDR2 SVGAGI (reference sequence). Trimming left V 5 bases short and J 10 bases short, with 24 bases between. The CDR3 DNA sequence: TGTGCCAGCAGTAACCTAGCCCAAAATACAGGGTGGGAGCAGTTCTTC. Protein product: CASSNLAQNTGWEQFF.

The genes are TRBV10-3 and TRBJ1-3; unclear D gene. There are 13 residues in the CDR3. Trimming removed 4 bases at V and 4 bases at J, with 8 bases between. Looked up from germline, CDR1 is ENHRY and CDR2 is SYGVKD. This CDR3 is CAISVSEGNTIYF. CDR3 DNA: TGTGCCATCAGTGTCTCGGAGGGAAACACCATATATTTT.

The chain uses TRBV7-8 and TRBJ2-1; D unresolved. Germline CDR1 is SGHVS and CDR2 is FQNEAQ. V shed 5 bases and J shed 0 bases, with 14 bases lying between them. The CDR3 length is 16 residues. CDR3 amino acids: CASSLNHESSYNEQFF. The CDR3 nucleotides read TGTGCCAGCAGCCTTAACCACGAGAGCTCCTACAATGAGCAGTTCTTC.

This clone showed up just a few times. Here the CDR3 reads CASSRVGRTNEKLFF. The CDR3 DNA reads TGTGCCAGCAGTCGGGTCGGAAGGACTAATGAAAAACTGTTTTTT. The V call is TRBV6-5, the J call TRBJ1-4; D is ambiguous. The CDR3 is 15 amino acids. Trimming removed 5 bases from V and 2 bases from J, with 12 bases in between. CDR1 MNHEY and CDR2 SVGAGI come from the germline V gene.

V and J are TRBV23-1 and TRBJ2-7; 9 positions agree with TRBD1. TRBV23-1 is designated an ORF whose function remains uncertain. This CDR3 has 18 residues. V trimming: 4 bases; J trimming: 4 bases; junction bases outside the gene matches: 17. Here the CDR3 reads CASSLECSRDRESYEQYF. In DNA form, the CDR3 reads TGCGCCAGCAGTCTAGAGTGCTCCCGGGACAGGGAATCATACGAGCAGTACTTC.

The chain joins TRBV5-4 to TRBJ2-1, with TRBD1 as a possible D gene (7 bases). This CDR3 has 13 amino acids. The germline CDR1 and CDR2 sequences are SGHNT and YYREEE (reference sequence). Trimming took 5 bases from V and 8 from J, leaving 14 bases between them. This chain's CDR3 is CASRQGRWDEQFF. CDR3 sequence (DNA): TGTGCCAGCAGACAGGGGAGGTGGGATGAGCAGTTCTTC. Full variable domain (rest looked up from reference TRBV5-4 and TRBJ2-1): ETGVTQSPTHLIKTRGQQVTLRCSSQSGHNTVSWYQQALGQGPQFIFQYYREEENGRGNFPPRFSGLQFPNYSSELNVNALELDDSALYLCASRQGRWDEQFFGPGTRLTVL.

V is TRBV4-1 and J is TRBJ1-6; 8 bases agree with TRBD1. This CDR3 region has 16 residues. V lost 4 bases and J lost 8; bases outside the gene matches: 10. Germline V lookup: CDR1 MGHRA, CDR2 YSYEKL. This chain's CDR3 is CASSLVTGVGYSPLHF. The CDR3 DNA reads as TGCGCCAGCAGCCTAGTGACAGGGGTAGGATATTCACCCCTCCACTTT.